One sample yielded the 13 T cell receptor beta chains listed below, sequenced in a study of a mutant IDH1 vaccine in newly diagnosed glioma. The time point denotes: week 23, last vaccination. Each dose delivered 300 ug of mutant IDH1 20-mer peptide subcutaneously with imiquimod. Profiling relied on immunoSEQ multiplex PCR, and the TCRdb table lists in-frame clones only, not all of them. Here the sample spans about 38,000 clones, approximately 80% being singletons. The antigens these receptors bind are not known. This material consisted of PBMCs, taken from a glioma patient whose treatment included an IDH1 peptide vaccine. The receptors derive from a man aged 35 to 55 with glioma.

This clone was detected only a few times. This chain connects TRBV28 to TRBJ1-4; the D is unclear. Germline assignment: CDR1 MDHEN and CDR2 SYDVKM. V dropped 1 base and J dropped 8 bases, with 5 bases sitting between them. CDR3 length: 12 amino acids. The CDR3 sequence is CASSLLGEKLFF. As DNA, the CDR3 is TGTGCCAGCAGTTTATTGGGGGAAAAACTGTTTTTT.

The chain carries TRBV5-1 and TRBJ2-2; D is ambiguous. This CDR3 comprises 12 residues. Trimming removed 0 bases from V and 8 bases from J, with 5 bases in between. Germline V lookup: CDR1 SGHRS, CDR2 YFSETQ. The CDR3, as DNA: TGCGCCAGCAGCTTGGATGGGGGGGAGCTGTTTTTT. Protein product: CASSLDGGELFF.

This clone was recorded only once. This chain connects TRBV4-3 to TRBJ1-2, with D perhaps TRBD1 (5 bases). Germline CDR1 reads LGHNA; CDR2 reads YSLEER. V lost 0 bases, J lost 0 bases, and 11 bases lay in between. The CDR3 has 16 amino acids. This CDR3 is CASSQEVGRANYGYTF. CDR3 bases: TGCGCCAGCAGCCAAGAGGTGGGGCGGGCTAACTATGGCTACACCTTC.

Written as DNA, the CDR3 is TGTGCCAGTAGACAGGGGGAATATAGCAATCAGCCCCAGCATTTT. Translated: CASRQGEYSNQPQHF. The rearrangement joins TRBV19 to TRBJ1-5; 8 bases are shared with TRBD1. Germline loops: CDR1 LNHDA, CDR2 SQIVND (reference sequence). The CDR3 runs 15 residues. After removal of 6 bases from V and 0 bases from J, the junction contained 4 bases not matched to a gene.

The chain has TRBV12-5 and TRBJ2-1; 7 bases map to TRBD2. CDR1 and CDR2 from the germline V gene are LGHNT and FRNRAP. CDR3 size: 17 residues. With V trimmed by 4 bases and J by 7 bases, 16 bases remained unmatched. For the CDR3, the DNA is TGTGCTAGTGGTTCTACCCCCCCAGCGGAGGGAGGGAATGAGCAGTTCTTC. It specifies CASGSTPPAEGGNEQFF.

This chain uses TRBV5-6 with TRBJ2-1; TRBD2 matches 7 bases. V was clipped by 1 base and J by 7 bases; unmatched bases: 11. Germline V gene data show CDR1 as SGHDT and CDR2 as YYEEEE. The CDR3 is made up of 16 amino acids. In DNA, the CDR3 is TGTGCCAGCAGCTTGCGGAAGCGGGGCCTTCTGAATGAGCAGTTCTTC. This sequence encodes CASSLRKRGLLNEQFF. Together with reference TRBV5-6 and TRBJ2-1, the CDR3 gives the full variable domain: DAGVTQSPTHLIKTRGQQVTLRCSPKSGHDTVSWYQQALGQGPQFIFQYYEEEERQRGNFPDRFSGHQFPNYSSELNVNALLLGDSALYLCASSLRKRGLLNEQFFGPGTRLTVL.

The rearrangement joins TRBV18 to TRBJ2-2; no definite D call. Trimming removed 1 base at V and 0 bases at J, with 9 bases between. Germline V gene data show CDR1 as KGHSH and CDR2 as LQKENI. The CDR3 is 16 amino acids. The CDR3 nucleotides are TGTGCCAGCTCACCACAGGAATTCGCGAACACCGGGGAGCTGTTTTTT. This translates into CASSPQEFANTGELFF.

The chain joins TRBV7-3 to TRBJ2-7; TRBD1 matches 7 bases. The CDR3 runs to 14 residues. V trimming: 1 base; J trimming: 7 bases; junction bases outside the gene matches: 7. Germline loops: CDR1 SGHTA, CDR2 FQGTGA. The CDR3 spells CASSLKGTVGEQYF. For the CDR3, the DNA is TGTGCCAGCAGCTTAAAAGGGACAGTAGGGGAGCAGTACTTC. The whole variable domain, remainder taken from reference TRBV7-3 and TRBJ2-7, is GAGVSQTPSNKVTEKGKYVELRCDPISGHTALYWYRQSLGQGPEFLIYFQGTGAADDSGLPNDRFFAVRPEGSVSTLKIQRTERGDSAVYLCASSLKGTVGEQYFGPGTRLTVT.

V gene TRBV7-2 combines with J gene TRBJ1-1; no reliable D call. The CDR3 spans 14 residues. The V gene lost 5 bases and the J gene lost 4 bases, with 14 bases spanning the gap. The germline V gene has CDR1 SGHTA and CDR2 FQGNSA. The CDR3 sequence: CASSQVGPGTEAFF. The DNA of the CDR3 is TGTGCCAGCAGCCAGGTCGGCCCGGGCACTGAAGCTTTCTTT.

V gene TRBV10-1 combines with J gene TRBJ1-1, with 7 bases matching TRBD1. The CDR3 has 13 amino acids. With 5 bases clipped from V and 5 bases from J, the junction kept 5 bases outside the gene matches. Germline V gene sequence: CDR1 WNHNN, CDR2 SYGVQD (reference sequence). The DNA for the CDR3 is TGCGCCAGCAGTCATGGACAGGCGACTGAAGCTTTCTTT. Protein sequence: CASSHGQATEAFF.

The chain links TRBV12-2 to TRBJ2-2; TRBD1 is the table's D call and was not checked against the DNA. TRBV12-2 is a listed pseudogene. The length of the CDR3 is 17 residues. The CDR3 DNA reads as TGTGCAAGTCGCCCGGGGGCGCGACAGGGGGTAAGCGGGGAGCTGTTTTTT. Its protein product is CASRPGARQGVSGELFF.

V and J are TRBV7-2 and TRBJ1-2, with 7 bases lining up with TRBD1. This CDR3 comprises 15 residues. Germline V CDR1 and CDR2: SGHTA, FQGNSA. V was pared by 4 bases and J by 2 bases, with 7 bases of the junction left unmatched. CDR3 protein: CASSSTMTGNYGYTF. The CDR3 bases are TGTGCCAGCAGCTCTACGATGACAGGGAACTATGGCTACACCTTC.

The chain employs TRBV9 and TRBJ2-1, with TRBD2 matching over 7 bases. The V gene end was trimmed by 0 bases and the J gene end by 3 bases; junction bases not matched to a gene: 3. The CDR3 is made up of 15 amino acids. Germline V gives CDR1 SGDLS, CDR2 YYNGEE. The CDR3 region has the DNA TGTGCCAGCAGCGTAGCGGGGAGGGGCTACAATGAGCAGTTCTTC. Its protein product is CASSVAGRGYNEQFF.